The source of this T cell receptor beta chain is a study of cytomegalovirus exposure and HLA in healthy donors. Study background: Later, an analysis reported that the 95 to 150 validation repertoires had used the same platform as the approximately 660 first-cohort repertoires.

Clones were sequenced by immunoSEQ multiplex PCR, and TCRdb holds only the in-frame ones, with some missing. The profile covers fewer than 250,000 clones, with about 83% appearing a single time and roughly 2.5% taken by the ten largest. CDR1 is SGHVS, CDR2 FNYEAQ, per germline. The CDR3 is made up of 15 amino acids. Trimming pared 5 bases from V and 2 bases from J, leaving 12 bases between. Of note for this clone: Its target is not known.

Study-wide results and limits: A few CMV-associated chains proved CMV antigen-specific in vitro. The TCR clusters that emerged in the first cohort tended, a later analysis found, to co-occur in the roughly 120 validation repertoires.

The chain links TRBV7-6 to TRBJ2-2; D is perhaps TRBD2 (5 bases). The material sequenced was PBMCs. This clonotype was sampled from a man aged 18 to 30 in good health and CMV-seronegative. The CDR3 sequence: CASSQRLLNTGELFF. CDR3 sequence (DNA): TGTGCCAGCAGCCAGCGGTTACTTAACACCGGGGAGCTGTTTTTT.